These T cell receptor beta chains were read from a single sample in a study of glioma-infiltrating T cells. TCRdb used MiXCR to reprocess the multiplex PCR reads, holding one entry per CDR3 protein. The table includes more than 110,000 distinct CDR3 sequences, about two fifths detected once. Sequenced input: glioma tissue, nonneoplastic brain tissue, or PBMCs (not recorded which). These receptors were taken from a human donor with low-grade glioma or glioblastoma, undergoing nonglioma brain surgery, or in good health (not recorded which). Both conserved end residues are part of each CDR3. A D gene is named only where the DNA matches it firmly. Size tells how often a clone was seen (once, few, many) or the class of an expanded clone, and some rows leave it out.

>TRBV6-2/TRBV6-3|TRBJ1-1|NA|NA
CASNPQGTNTEAFF
TGTGCCAGCAACCCTCAGGGGACGAACACTGAAGCTTTCTTT
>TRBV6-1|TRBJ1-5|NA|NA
CASQDSPQPQHF
TGTGCCAGCCAGGACAGTCCTCAGCCCCAGCATTTT
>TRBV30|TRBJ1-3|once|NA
CACDRGGAGNTIYF
TGTGCCTGCGATAGGGGGGGTGCTGGAAACACCATATATTTT
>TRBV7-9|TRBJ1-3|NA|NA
CASSLSAGDSSGNTIYF
TGTGCCAGCAGCTTAAGCGCAGGGGATTCCTCTGGAAACACCATATATTTT
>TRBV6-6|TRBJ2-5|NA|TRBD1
CASSYGTGAPQETQYF
TGTGCCAGCAGTTACGGGACAGGGGCCCCTCAAGAGACCCAGTACTTC
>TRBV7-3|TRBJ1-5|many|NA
CASSQNSNQPQHF
TGTGCCAGCAGCCAAAACAGCAATCAGCCCCAGCATTTT
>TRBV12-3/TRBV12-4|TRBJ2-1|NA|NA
CASRANSRPGEQFF
TGTGCCAGCAGAGCTAATTCCCGTCCCGGTGAGCAGTTCTTC
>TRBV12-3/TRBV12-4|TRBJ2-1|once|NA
CARSGGFSYNEQFF
TGTGCCCGCAGTGGGGGGTTCTCCTACAATGAGCAGTTCTTC
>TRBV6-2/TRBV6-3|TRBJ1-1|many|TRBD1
CASSYSPWTGSTEAFF
TGTGCCAGCAGTTACTCGCCATGGACAGGGAGCACTGAAGCTTTCTTT
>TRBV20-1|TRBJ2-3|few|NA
CSAIESTDTQYF
TGCAGTGCTATAGAGAGCACAGATACGCAGTATTTT